This T cell receptor (beta chain) emerged from a study of molecular identifiers for immune sequencing clone quantification. Study conclusions and caveats: More than 97% of effector molecules, versus under 1% of naive-cell molecules, belonged to clones above 20 RNA copies.

TCRdb re-derived calls from the PCR reads in MiXCR, one entry per CDR3 protein. The sample records just under 650,000 distinct CDR3 sequences, around 20% being singletons. The CDR3 spans 13 residues. Germline values: CDR1 MGHRA, CDR2 YSYEKL. V was trimmed by 1 base and J by 5 bases, leaving 9 bases between them. Details on this clonotype: What it recognizes is unknown. One base away lies a much larger clone, so this may be a sequencing read error.

This chain links TRBV4-1 with TRBJ2-7; D possibly matches TRBD1 or TRBD2 (5 bases each). The receptor was isolated from a human donor in good health. Some libraries in this study had Jurkat cell RNA spiked in. The sample taken for sequencing was naive CD8+ T cells from blood, with Jurkat cell RNA spiked in. Noted subset: FACS-sorted CD8+CD4-CCR7+CD45RA+ naive T cells. CDR3 protein: CASSQGGVDEQYF. The CDR3 DNA sequence: TGCGCCAGCAGCCAAGGAGGGGTTGACGAGCAGTACTTC.